This section outlines one TCR beta chain sequence together with its context. The CDR3 has 18 residues. MiXCR, run by TCRdb on the RT-PCR reads, gives a single entry per CDR3 protein. Of about a million distinct CDR3 sequences in the sample, about a sixth were seen once. The data originate from a study of patients and donors after allogeneic stem cell transplantation. The sequencing input was blood, either unsorted or a sorted T cell fraction (not recorded which). The chain is built from TRBV21-1 and TRBJ2-1; the table's D call, TRBD2, has no DNA check behind it. TRBV21-1 is a pseudogene. The origin of this receptor is a human donor who was either an allogeneic HSCT recipient or a stem cell or donor lymphocyte infusion donor (not recorded which). It is not recorded whose cells these are; they may come from a transplant donor. CDR3 coding DNA: TGTGCCAGCAGCAAAGATGTCAGGGCTAGCGGGATCCACAATGAGCAGTTCTTC. Residues: CASSKDVRASGIHNEQFF.